This T cell receptor (beta chain) was observed in a study of cytomegalovirus exposure and HLA in healthy donors (dated by TCRdb to the late 2010s). As for the study more broadly: According to a later analysis, the approximately 120 validation repertoires were produced on the same platform as the 666 repertoires of the first cohort. In addition to the first cohort of several hundred subjects, a separate validation cohort of 100 to 150 different subjects was used. To predict cytomegalovirus infection status, the study combined high-throughput TCR immunosequencing, statistical association of individual TCRs with disease status, and machine learning. The study was designed to test whether signatures of past pathogen exposure could be identified by cataloging public T cell receptors.

Library generation was performed with the immunoSEQ multiplex PCR assay. In the paper's pipeline: To diagnose cytomegalovirus status from the catalog of TCR beta chain sequences, a statistical classification framework was built. The immuneACCESS repertoire file appears here via TCRdb, limited to in-frame rearrangements. These files lack a portion of the clones; in checked studies, under half of the deficit traces to unresolved V genes, and the cause of the others is not known. V, J and clone size were drawn from that table, and D and trimming were deduced from the DNA. Across this sample there are fewer than 200,000 clones, with roughly 90% seen only once. Approximately 2.2% of the sample is taken by the ten largest. As concerns this clone: Which antigen it targets is not known. The sample holds no much larger clone one base away, and base qualities are not on file.

The donors belonged to the validation cohort of under 150 subjects, which was separate from the roughly 670-subject first cohort. Trimming takes 4 bases from V and 1 base from J, and the germline ends sit 9 bases apart. Based on the germline V gene, the CDR1 and CDR2 sequences are SGDLS and YYNGEE. Including the terminal cysteine and phenylalanine, the CDR3 comprises 15 residues. Only CDR3 DNA remains: 45 bases, in frame from the first base. The full study reports these points: In vitro tests confirmed that a few of the cytomegalovirus-associated TCR beta chains recognize cytomegalovirus antigens. Cytomegalovirus status was reported to be diagnosed by the classifier with high specificity and sensitivity in both the original and validation cohorts. The study listed 150 to 200 TCR beta chains as associated with cytomegalovirus. A later analysis lacked HLA typing for the validation cohort, so it scored co-occurrence in that cohort across all 110 or so repertoires. Of the cluster scores, 90% to 95% were above 0 in a later analysis, which found that TCRs clustered in the first cohort also tended to co-occur in the 95 to 150 validation repertoires. It was suggested by the authors that the approach could potentially be generalized to other disease states and immunological phenotypes. Across donors, most TCR sequences were observed very rarely, whereas some public TCRs were present in many individuals.

The chain was built from TRBV9 and TRBJ2-6, with TRBD1 perhaps the D gene, on 5 matching bases. The sequenced sample consisted of PBMCs. This TCR was sampled from a woman aged 18-35 years in good health and CMV-seronegative. Here the CDR3 is given as CASSPRVSGANVLTF. Read as DNA, the sequence is TGTGCCAGCAGCCCCAGGGTTTCTGGGGCCAACGTCCTGACTTTC. Beyond the CDR3, the reference TRBV9 and TRBJ2-6 genes provide the residues; the full variable domain reads: DSGVTQTPKHLITATGQRVTLRCSPRSGDLSVYWYQQSLDQGLQFLIQYYNGEERAKGNILERFSAQQFPDLHSELNLSSLELGDSALYFCASSPRVSGANVLTFGAGSRLTVL.